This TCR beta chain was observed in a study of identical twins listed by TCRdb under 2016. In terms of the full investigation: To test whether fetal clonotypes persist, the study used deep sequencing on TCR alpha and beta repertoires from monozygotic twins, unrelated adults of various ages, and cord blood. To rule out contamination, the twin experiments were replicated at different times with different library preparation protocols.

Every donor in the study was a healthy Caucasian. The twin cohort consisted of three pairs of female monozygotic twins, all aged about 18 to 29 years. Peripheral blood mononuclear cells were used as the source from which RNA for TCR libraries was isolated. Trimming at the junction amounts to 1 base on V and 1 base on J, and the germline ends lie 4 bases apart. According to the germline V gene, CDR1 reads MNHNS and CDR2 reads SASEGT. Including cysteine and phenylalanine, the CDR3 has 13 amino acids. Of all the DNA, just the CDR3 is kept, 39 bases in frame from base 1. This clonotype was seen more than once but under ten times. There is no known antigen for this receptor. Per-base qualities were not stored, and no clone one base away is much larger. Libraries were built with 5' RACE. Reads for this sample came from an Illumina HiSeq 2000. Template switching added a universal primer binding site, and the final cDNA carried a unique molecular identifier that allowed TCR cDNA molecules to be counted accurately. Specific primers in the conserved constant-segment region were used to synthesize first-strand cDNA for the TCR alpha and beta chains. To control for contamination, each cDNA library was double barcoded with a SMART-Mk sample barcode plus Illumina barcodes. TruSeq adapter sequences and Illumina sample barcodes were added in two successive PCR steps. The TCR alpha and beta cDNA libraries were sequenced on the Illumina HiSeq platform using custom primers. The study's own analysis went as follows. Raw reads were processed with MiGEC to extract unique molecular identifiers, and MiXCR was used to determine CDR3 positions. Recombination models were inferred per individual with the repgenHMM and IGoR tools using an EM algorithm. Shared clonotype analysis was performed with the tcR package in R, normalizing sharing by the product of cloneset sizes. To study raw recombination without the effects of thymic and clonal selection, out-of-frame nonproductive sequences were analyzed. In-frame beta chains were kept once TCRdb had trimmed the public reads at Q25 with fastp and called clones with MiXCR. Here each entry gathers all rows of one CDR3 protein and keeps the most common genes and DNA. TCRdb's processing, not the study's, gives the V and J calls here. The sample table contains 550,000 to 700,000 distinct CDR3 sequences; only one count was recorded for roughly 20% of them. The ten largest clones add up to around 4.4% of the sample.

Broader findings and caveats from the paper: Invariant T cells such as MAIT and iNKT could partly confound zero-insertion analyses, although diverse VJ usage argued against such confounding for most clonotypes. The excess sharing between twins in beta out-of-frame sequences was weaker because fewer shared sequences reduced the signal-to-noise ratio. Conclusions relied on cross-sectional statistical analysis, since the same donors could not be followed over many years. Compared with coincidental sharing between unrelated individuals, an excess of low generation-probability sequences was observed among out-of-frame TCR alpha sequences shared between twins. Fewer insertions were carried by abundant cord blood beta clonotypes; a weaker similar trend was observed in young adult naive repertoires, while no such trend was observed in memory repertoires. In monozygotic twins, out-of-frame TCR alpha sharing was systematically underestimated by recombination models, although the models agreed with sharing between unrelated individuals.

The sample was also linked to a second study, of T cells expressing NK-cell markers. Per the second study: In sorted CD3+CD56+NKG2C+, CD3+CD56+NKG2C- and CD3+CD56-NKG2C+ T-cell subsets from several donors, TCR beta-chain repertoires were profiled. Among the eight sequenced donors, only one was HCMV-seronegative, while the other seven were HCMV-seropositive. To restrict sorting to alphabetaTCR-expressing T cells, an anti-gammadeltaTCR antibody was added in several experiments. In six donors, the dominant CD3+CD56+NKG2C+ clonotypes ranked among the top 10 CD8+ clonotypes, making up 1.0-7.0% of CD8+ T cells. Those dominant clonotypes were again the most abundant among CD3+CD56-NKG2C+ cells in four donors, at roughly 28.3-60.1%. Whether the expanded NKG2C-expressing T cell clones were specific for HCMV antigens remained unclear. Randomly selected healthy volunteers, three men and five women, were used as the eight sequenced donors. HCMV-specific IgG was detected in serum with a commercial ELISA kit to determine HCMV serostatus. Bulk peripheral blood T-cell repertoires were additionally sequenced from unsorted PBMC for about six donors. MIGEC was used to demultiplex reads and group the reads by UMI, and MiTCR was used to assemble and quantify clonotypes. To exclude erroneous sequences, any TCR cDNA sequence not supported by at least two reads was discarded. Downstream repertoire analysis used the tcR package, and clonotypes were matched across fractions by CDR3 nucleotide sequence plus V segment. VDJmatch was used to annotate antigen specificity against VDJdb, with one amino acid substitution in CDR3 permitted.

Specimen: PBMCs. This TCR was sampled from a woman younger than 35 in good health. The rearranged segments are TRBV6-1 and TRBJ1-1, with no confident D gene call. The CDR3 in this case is CASSEVPNTEAFF. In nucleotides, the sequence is TGTGCCAGCAGTGAAGTCCCGAACACTGAAGCTTTCTTT.